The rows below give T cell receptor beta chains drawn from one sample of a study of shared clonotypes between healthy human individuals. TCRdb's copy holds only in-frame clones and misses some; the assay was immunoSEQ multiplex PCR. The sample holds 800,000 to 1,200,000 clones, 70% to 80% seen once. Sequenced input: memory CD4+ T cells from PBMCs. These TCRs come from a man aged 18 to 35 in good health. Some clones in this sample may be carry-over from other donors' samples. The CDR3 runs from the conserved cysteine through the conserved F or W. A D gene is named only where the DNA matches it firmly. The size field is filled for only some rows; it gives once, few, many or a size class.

CASSYRGQGGTEAFF TRBD1 . TRBV6-6
CASSRTEGTEAFF . . TRBV7-3
CASSLGQGTGANVLTF . . TRBV13
CAISELSNTDTQYF . . TRBV10-3
CASSLGVTGGAEAFF TRBD1 . TRBV7-2
CASSLVPTDTQYF . . TRBV11-3
CASSGRGWSQPQHF . . TRBV6-1
CASSLLNTGELFF . few TRBV7-6
CAFPRDPYEQYF . few TRBV30
CASSPGLVTSGNTIYF . . TRBV11-2
CASARGRGDIQYF . . TRBV7-9
CAGSRGRGQPQHF . . TRBV19
CASSTGDTYQETQYF . few TRBV11-2
CATARGGTLRADTQYF . . TRBV28
CASSPGSMNTEAFF . . TRBV18
CASSPDRVNGYTF TRBD1 few TRBV7-9
CAISPGQGRSGEQYF TRBD1 . TRBV10-3
CASSSWTVSNQPQHF . . TRBV5-8
CASSPQGSKNIQYF . . TRBV18
CASSLYGEQFF . few TRBV28
CATSLRLDTDTQYF . . TRBV15
CASSLDGPYGYTF . . TRBV5-1
CASSSDRNTDTQYF . . TRBV5-1
CASRGAGRETQYF . . TRBV5-1
CASSTSGAYNEQFF TRBD2 . TRBV2
CASSFLAGGLRSSEQYF TRBD2 . TRBV5-4
CASSPSWEEQFF . . TRBV18
CASSPDRVDTEAFF TRBD1 . TRBV4-2
CASKRGSEKLFF . once TRBV23-1
CASSPQAGGTDTQYF TRBD2 . TRBV5-1
CASSFVGSSSYEQYF . . TRBV28
CASSLDREKVAGELFF . once TRBV5-4
CASSDSGLFPADTQYF . . TRBV28
CASSKREGLGTDTQYF TRBD2 . TRBV4-1
CASSPRSGSYEQYF TRBD2 . TRBV7-2
CASSFQGTRTDTQYF . . TRBV2
CASTEDRSGNTIYF TRBD1 . TRBV6-5
CASSPASNEKLFF . . TRBV28
CASSIYSGAFF . . TRBV19
CASSLDSGTSRTYEQYF TRBD2 . TRBV5-1
CASSYFETPSNYGYTF . few TRBV6-5
CASSGVSLLLADTQYF . once TRBV2
CASSYRANEQFF . . TRBV6-6
CASSLAPGTSLYEQYF TRBD2 . TRBV7-2
CASSTTQRDTEAFF . many TRBV11-2
CAWILGGRHRSTDTQYF TRBD2 . TRBV30
CATRAISYEQYF . . TRBV28
CASSLRAGGANVLTF . . TRBV7-2
CASSPQGLTDTQYF . . TRBV18
CAACPGATSYEQYF . once TRBV18
CASSSPPGTIAYEQYF . . TRBV7-9
CASSAGQGNYEQYF TRBD1 . TRBV5-1
CASSPTGTYEQYF . . TRBV7-7
CASTPQQGRPFPTDTQYF . few TRBV28
CASSPQGETQYF . . TRBV5-1
CASSGSGSRTGELFF TRBD2 . TRBV2
CASTSGTDNEQFF TRBD2 few TRBV7-3
CAISVGTGGTDTQYF TRBD1 . TRBV10-3